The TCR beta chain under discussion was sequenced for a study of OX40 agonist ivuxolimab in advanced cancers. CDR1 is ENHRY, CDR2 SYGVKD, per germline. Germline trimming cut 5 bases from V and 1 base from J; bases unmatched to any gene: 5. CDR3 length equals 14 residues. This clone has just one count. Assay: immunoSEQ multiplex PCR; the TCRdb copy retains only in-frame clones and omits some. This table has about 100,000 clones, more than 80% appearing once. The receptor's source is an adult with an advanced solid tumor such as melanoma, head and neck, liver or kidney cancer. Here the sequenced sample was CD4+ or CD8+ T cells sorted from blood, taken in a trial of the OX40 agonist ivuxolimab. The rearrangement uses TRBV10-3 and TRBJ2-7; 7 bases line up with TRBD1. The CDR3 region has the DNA TGTGCCATCAGTATTAGACAGGGTTCCTACGAGCAGTACTTC. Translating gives CAISIRQGSYEQYF.